This T cell receptor beta chain stems from a study of T cell responses to AZD1222 COVID-19 vaccine. Study-wide results and limits: Donors were mostly white British, more females; clonal diversity possibly underestimated. Mapped onto spike, vaccine-associated CD4 TCRs spanned it and were dominant at 160-218 and 743-854. Reportedly, nearly half of unique spike TCRs recognized epitopes outside B.1.351/B.1.1.7 mutations. Repertoires were collected only later (after the peak T cell response had occurred).

As for this clone: Its matching antigen is unknown.

Sequencing was performed with immunoSEQ multiplex PCR; in TCRdb, only in-frame clones are kept and a portion is missing. The sample lists about 140,000 clones, 90% occurring once. The CDR3 is 16 amino acids. Unmatched junction bases numbered 7, after V lost 4 bases and J lost 8 bases. Germline values: CDR1 KGHDR, CDR2 SFDVKD. The rearrangement joins TRBV24-1 to TRBJ2-1; 13 bases fit TRBD2. The TCR was taken from an adult in good health. The sample in question was peripheral blood, obtained on day 0 of AZD1222 vaccination. The CDR3 sequence is CATSDPLAGGRDEQFF. In DNA form, the CDR3 reads TGTGCCACCAGTGACCCACTAGCGGGAGGGCGGGATGAGCAGTTCTTC.